The 2 T cell receptor beta chains below all came from one sample that was sequenced in a study of Ad26.COV2.S vaccination and SARS-CoV-2 variants. TCRdb keeps only in-frame clones here, not all; method: immunoSEQ multiplex PCR. The table has around 170,000 clones, about 83% seen once. The source was peripheral blood, collected after recovery from COVID-19. These receptors were taken from a human donor who had recovered from COVID-19.

The V call is TRBV2, the J call TRBJ2-6; D perhaps matches TRBD1 (6 bases). CDR3 length: 16 amino acids. Germline values: CDR1 SNHLY, CDR2 FYNNEI. V was clipped by 6 bases and J by 0 bases, with 12 bases between them. The CDR3 loop is CASSLQGISGANVLTF. The CDR3 DNA reads TGTGCCAGCAGCTTACAGGGTATCTCTGGGGCCAACGTCCTGACTTTC.

The chain carries TRBV5-6 and TRBJ1-3; 11 positions agree with TRBD1. Germline assignment: CDR1 SGHDT and CDR2 YYEEEE. This CDR3 comprises 16 residues. Germline trimming cut 4 bases from V and 4 bases from J; bases unmatched to any gene: 7. This CDR3 reads CASSPGQGALGNTIYF. In nucleotides, the CDR3 is TGTGCCAGCAGCCCCGGACAGGGGGCGCTGGGAAACACCATATATTTT.